This T cell receptor (beta chain) was recorded in a study of control samples from healthy donors and cancer patients. Sequencing was performed with immunoSEQ multiplex PCR; in TCRdb, only in-frame clones are kept and a portion is missing. Of approximately 100,000 clones in the sample, roughly 89% were seen once. Germline trimming cut 6 bases from V and 8 bases from J; bases unmatched to any gene: 4. There are 14 residues in the CDR3. Germline loops: CDR1 MNHNY, CDR2 SVGAGI (reference sequence). This receptor was identified in a human donor in good health. The donor label of this sample is uncertain. Sequences were obtained from blood. The chain couples TRBV6-6 to TRBJ1-6; 10 bases are shared with TRBD1. CDR3 sequence: CASSPGTGDSPLHF. The DNA of the CDR3 is TGTGCCAGCAGCCCCGGGACAGGGGATTCACCCCTCCACTTT.